This is a list of T cell receptor beta chains from one sample in a study of blood T cell repertoires in COVID-19. Sequencing was performed with immunoSEQ multiplex PCR; in TCRdb, only in-frame clones are kept and a portion is missing. The sample lists 160,000 or so clones, about four fifths occurring once. The sample consisted of peripheral blood. The receptors originated from a man aged 65 to 79 with active or convalescent COVID-19. Both conserved end residues are part of each CDR3. Fields, in order: J gene, D gene, V gene, clone size, CDR3 length, CDR3 DNA, CDR3 protein. A D gene is named only where the DNA matches it firmly. Where a row states a size, it is once, few, many or the class of an expanded clone; other rows omit it.

j_gene: TRBJ1-1
d_gene: -
v_gene: TRBV5-1
abundance: -
len: 13
CDR3nt: TGCGCCAGCAGCTATCAATCGAACACTGAAGCTTTCTTT
CDR3aa: CASSYQSNTEAFF

j_gene: TRBJ1-5
d_gene: -
v_gene: TRBV5-6
abundance: -
len: 13
CDR3nt: TGTGCCAGCAGCTTGTGGAGAGGTCAGCCCCAGCATTTT
CDR3aa: CASSLWRGQPQHF

j_gene: TRBJ2-3
d_gene: -
v_gene: TRBV5-1
abundance: -
len: 14
CDR3nt: TGCGCCAGCAGCCCGGACAGAGGCACAGATACGCAGTATTTT
CDR3aa: CASSPDRGTDTQYF

j_gene: TRBJ2-7
d_gene: TRBD2
v_gene: TRBV30
abundance: -
len: 14
CDR3nt: TGTGCCTGGAGTCCAGCTAGCGGTCCCTACGAGCAGTACTTC
CDR3aa: CAWSPASGPYEQYF

j_gene: TRBJ2-7
d_gene: TRBD2
v_gene: TRBV7-2
abundance: -
len: 14
CDR3nt: TGTGCCAGCAGCACTCAGGGACTAGGGTACGAGCAGTACTTC
CDR3aa: CASSTQGLGYEQYF

j_gene: TRBJ2-5
d_gene: -
v_gene: TRBV11-1
abundance: -
len: 12
CDR3nt: TGTGCCAGCACGGGGGAGTCAGAGACCCAGTACTTC
CDR3aa: CASTGESETQYF

j_gene: TRBJ2-2
d_gene: TRBD1
v_gene: TRBV23-1
abundance: -
len: 19
CDR3nt: TGCGCCAGCACCATACCGGGACAGGAAAATACGACAGACACCGGGGAGCTGTTTTTT
CDR3aa: CASTIPGQENTTDTGELFF

j_gene: TRBJ2-7
d_gene: -
v_gene: TRBV9
abundance: once
len: 14
CDR3nt: TGTGCCAGCAGCGTTGGCGCTGGAGTTTACGAGCAGTACTTC
CDR3aa: CASSVGAGVYEQYF

j_gene: TRBJ1-6
d_gene: -
v_gene: TRBV18
abundance: -
len: 13
CDR3nt: TGTGCCAGCTCACCAGGGGGGGATTCACCCCTCCACTTT
CDR3aa: CASSPGGDSPLHF

j_gene: TRBJ1-1
d_gene: -
v_gene: TRBV30
abundance: -
len: 13
CDR3nt: TGTGCCTGGAGCAGGACAGCCAACACTGAAGCTTTCTTT
CDR3aa: CAWSRTANTEAFF

j_gene: TRBJ2-5
d_gene: TRBD2
v_gene: TRBV5-1
abundance: -
len: 15
CDR3nt: TGCGCCAGCAGCTTGGGCGGGAGTAGCCAAGAGACCCAGTACTTC
CDR3aa: CASSLGGSSQETQYF

j_gene: TRBJ2-2
d_gene: TRBD1
v_gene: TRBV18
abundance: -
len: 15
CDR3nt: TGTGCCAGCTCACTTGGACAGGTTGGGACCGGGGAGCTGTTTTTT
CDR3aa: CASSLGQVGTGELFF

j_gene: TRBJ2-7
d_gene: -
v_gene: TRBV2
abundance: -
len: 12
CDR3nt: TGTGCCGGGGGCCCCAGAGGGGAAGAGCAGTACTTC
CDR3aa: CAGGPRGEEQYF

j_gene: TRBJ2-7
d_gene: -
v_gene: TRBV5-4
abundance: -
len: 13
CDR3nt: TGTGCCAGCAGGTTGGTGGGAGGACACGAGCAGTACTTC
CDR3aa: CASRLVGGHEQYF

j_gene: TRBJ1-2
d_gene: -
v_gene: TRBV4-1
abundance: few
len: 15
CDR3nt: TGCGCCAGCAGCCAAGACCCCCAGGGAAACTATGGCTACACCTTC
CDR3aa: CASSQDPQGNYGYTF

j_gene: TRBJ2-3
d_gene: TRBD2
v_gene: TRBV7-2
abundance: -
len: 16
CDR3nt: TGTGCCAGCAGCTTTACCATAGGGCGGGGGGGAGATACGCAGTATTTT
CDR3aa: CASSFTIGRGGDTQYF

j_gene: TRBJ2-3
d_gene: TRBD2
v_gene: TRBV7-8
abundance: -
len: 16
CDR3nt: TGTGCCAGCAGCGAACTAGCGGGGGGCTTCACAGATACGCAGTATTTT
CDR3aa: CASSELAGGFTDTQYF

j_gene: TRBJ2-3
d_gene: -
v_gene: TRBV7-2
abundance: few
len: 13
CDR3nt: TGTGCCAGCAGTACCCCCACAACAGATACGCAGTATTTT
CDR3aa: CASSTPTTDTQYF

j_gene: TRBJ2-2
d_gene: TRBD1
v_gene: TRBV27
abundance: -
len: 15
CDR3nt: TGTGCCAGCAGTCTCCTGGGACAGGGTACCGGGGAGCTGTTTTTT
CDR3aa: CASSLLGQGTGELFF

j_gene: TRBJ2-7
d_gene: TRBD2
v_gene: TRBV5-1
abundance: -
len: 17
CDR3nt: TGCGCCAGCAGCAGAGAGGGACTAGCGGCAACTTCCTACGAGCAGTACTTC
CDR3aa: CASSREGLAATSYEQYF

j_gene: TRBJ1-2
d_gene: -
v_gene: TRBV7-4
abundance: -
len: 14
CDR3nt: TGTGCCAGCAGCTTAGGGGTAAGCGGGGGTGGCTACACCTTC
CDR3aa: CASSLGVSGGGYTF

j_gene: TRBJ1-3
d_gene: TRBD1
v_gene: TRBV29-1
abundance: few
len: 12
CDR3nt: TGCAGCGTTGGACAGGGCGGAAACACCATATATTTT
CDR3aa: CSVGQGGNTIYF

j_gene: TRBJ2-2
d_gene: TRBD1
v_gene: TRBV3-1/TRBV3-2
abundance: few
len: 14
CDR3nt: TGTGCCAGCAGCCGGACAACAGGGGCAGGGGAGCTGTTTTTT
CDR3aa: CASSRTTGAGELFF

j_gene: TRBJ1-1
d_gene: -
v_gene: TRBV5-1
abundance: -
len: 13
CDR3nt: TGCGCCAGCAGCTTGGCCGGGGAGACTGAAGCTTTCTTT
CDR3aa: CASSLAGETEAFF

j_gene: TRBJ1-3
d_gene: -
v_gene: TRBV9
abundance: -
len: 21
CDR3nt: TGTGCCAGCAGCGTAGCCGCCAACGGCGCCTGGGGAGGACGCTCTGGAAACACCATATATTTT
CDR3aa: CASSVAANGAWGGRSGNTIYF

j_gene: TRBJ1-3
d_gene: TRBD1
v_gene: TRBV5-1
abundance: -
len: 14
CDR3nt: TGCGCCAGCAGCCTCGACAGGGGAAGGAACACCATATATTTT
CDR3aa: CASSLDRGRNTIYF

j_gene: TRBJ2-3
d_gene: -
v_gene: TRBV19
abundance: few
len: 11
CDR3nt: TGTGCCAGTAGTATCCAGGATACGCAGTATTTT
CDR3aa: CASSIQDTQYF

j_gene: TRBJ1-5
d_gene: TRBD1
v_gene: TRBV30
abundance: -
len: 14
CDR3nt: TGTGCCTGGAGTGTAGGAACAGGGGGTCAGCCCCAGCATTTT
CDR3aa: CAWSVGTGGQPQHF

j_gene: TRBJ1-6
d_gene: TRBD1
v_gene: TRBV6-2/TRBV6-3
abundance: -
len: 15
CDR3nt: TGTGCCAGCAGTTGGGCGCGGGACAGCAATTCACCCCTCCACTTT
CDR3aa: CASSWARDSNSPLHF

j_gene: TRBJ1-5
d_gene: TRBD1
v_gene: TRBV18
abundance: -
len: 16
CDR3nt: TGTGCCAGCTCACCGCGTCGGGACAGCCCCAATCAGCCCCAGCATTTT
CDR3aa: CASSPRRDSPNQPQHF

j_gene: TRBJ2-7
d_gene: -
v_gene: TRBV6-1
abundance: few
len: 15
CDR3nt: TGTGCCAGCAGTGAAGAGGGAGGAGGGCTAAACGAGCAGTACTTC
CDR3aa: CASSEEGGGLNEQYF

j_gene: TRBJ1-2
d_gene: TRBD1
v_gene: TRBV30
abundance: -
len: 13
CDR3nt: TGTGCCTGGAGTGTGAACACAGGGGGCGGCTACACCTTC
CDR3aa: CAWSVNTGGGYTF

j_gene: TRBJ1-1
d_gene: -
v_gene: TRBV29-1
abundance: -
len: 14
CDR3nt: TGCAGCGTTGAACAGCGAGGCAGAAACACTGAAGCTTTCTTT
CDR3aa: CSVEQRGRNTEAFF

j_gene: TRBJ2-5
d_gene: TRBD2
v_gene: TRBV9
abundance: once
len: 19
CDR3nt: TGTGCCAGCAGCGTAGAACGGAGCGGGGGCCGGAATTCCCAAGAGACCCAGTACTTC
CDR3aa: CASSVERSGGRNSQETQYF

j_gene: TRBJ2-2
d_gene: -
v_gene: TRBV3-1/TRBV3-2
abundance: few
len: 15
CDR3nt: TGTGCCAGCAGCAGGGACACCTTAACCACCGGGGAGCTGTTTTTT
CDR3aa: CASSRDTLTTGELFF

j_gene: TRBJ2-7
d_gene: -
v_gene: TRBV15
abundance: -
len: 13
CDR3nt: TGTGCCACCAGCAGAGCCAGCTCCTACGAGCAGTACTTC
CDR3aa: CATSRASSYEQYF

j_gene: TRBJ1-5
d_gene: TRBD1
v_gene: TRBV19
abundance: few
len: 12
CDR3nt: TGTGCCAGTAGAGACAGGGGTCAGCCCCAGCATTTT
CDR3aa: CASRDRGQPQHF

j_gene: TRBJ2-1
d_gene: TRBD2
v_gene: TRBV7-8
abundance: few
len: 17
CDR3nt: TGTGCCAGCAGCTTAGCGAACCGACGGGGGGGGTACAATGAGCAGTTCTTC
CDR3aa: CASSLANRRGGYNEQFF

j_gene: TRBJ1-1
d_gene: -
v_gene: TRBV29-1
abundance: once
len: 17
CDR3nt: TGCAGCCCCAGAACTCCCCGATTGTCAGGGGTAAACACTGAAGCTTTCTTT
CDR3aa: CSPRTPRLSGVNTEAFF

j_gene: TRBJ2-2
d_gene: TRBD2
v_gene: TRBV11-3
abundance: -
len: 15
CDR3nt: TGTGCCAGCAGCCCTAGCGGGAGGAACACCGGGGAGCTGTTTTTT
CDR3aa: CASSPSGRNTGELFF

j_gene: TRBJ1-2
d_gene: -
v_gene: TRBV9
abundance: -
len: 16
CDR3nt: TGTGCCAGCAGCGTCCGACCGGGACTAACAAACTATGGCTACACCTTC
CDR3aa: CASSVRPGLTNYGYTF

j_gene: TRBJ1-5
d_gene: TRBD1
v_gene: TRBV5-1
abundance: -
len: 14
CDR3nt: TGCGCCAGCAGCGGACAGGGAGGGGATCAGCCCCAGCATTTT
CDR3aa: CASSGQGGDQPQHF

j_gene: TRBJ2-7
d_gene: -
v_gene: TRBV4-3
abundance: -
len: 13
CDR3nt: TGCGCCAGCAGCCGAGACAGAACCTACGAGCAGTACTTC
CDR3aa: CASSRDRTYEQYF

j_gene: TRBJ1-5
d_gene: TRBD1
v_gene: TRBV10-3
abundance: -
len: 14
CDR3nt: TGTGCCATCAGCCTACAGGGGGCCGGTCAGCCCCAGCATTTT
CDR3aa: CAISLQGAGQPQHF

j_gene: TRBJ2-1
d_gene: -
v_gene: TRBV5-4
abundance: -
len: 16
CDR3nt: TGTGCCAGCAGTCCCACGCCGACTATCATGTCCAATGAGCAGTTCTTC
CDR3aa: CASSPTPTIMSNEQFF

j_gene: TRBJ2-5
d_gene: -
v_gene: TRBV6-2/TRBV6-3
abundance: -
len: 14
CDR3nt: TGTGCCAGCAGTTTTGCGGGGAGACGGGAGACCCAGTACTTC
CDR3aa: CASSFAGRRETQYF

j_gene: TRBJ2-1
d_gene: TRBD1
v_gene: TRBV9
abundance: few
len: 15
CDR3nt: TGTGCCAGCAGCGTGCAGGGGGCTTTTTCCCATGAGCAGTTCTTC
CDR3aa: CASSVQGAFSHEQFF

j_gene: TRBJ2-7
d_gene: TRBD2
v_gene: TRBV30
abundance: few
len: 14
CDR3nt: TGTGCCTGGACGAGGGGACTAGGGTCCTACGAGCAGTACTTC
CDR3aa: CAWTRGLGSYEQYF

j_gene: TRBJ2-3
d_gene: TRBD1
v_gene: TRBV11-2
abundance: -
len: 16
CDR3nt: TGTGCCAGCAGCTTCGGATCAGGGGGCATTGGCGATACGCAGTATTTT
CDR3aa: CASSFGSGGIGDTQYF

j_gene: TRBJ2-3
d_gene: TRBD2
v_gene: TRBV4-2
abundance: -
len: 15
CDR3nt: TGTGCCAGCAGCCTCTCGGGGACTAGCGGGGATACGCAGTATTTT
CDR3aa: CASSLSGTSGDTQYF

j_gene: TRBJ2-6
d_gene: -
v_gene: TRBV6-1
abundance: once
len: 16
CDR3nt: TGTGCCAGCAGTGAAGCTGCGCCCTCTGGGGCCAACGTCCTGACTTTC
CDR3aa: CASSEAAPSGANVLTF

j_gene: TRBJ1-5
d_gene: -
v_gene: TRBV7-9
abundance: once
len: 13
CDR3nt: TGTGCCAGCAGCCCGACGGAGGCTCAGCCCCAGCATTTT
CDR3aa: CASSPTEAQPQHF

j_gene: TRBJ1-1
d_gene: TRBD1
v_gene: TRBV2
abundance: -
len: 15
CDR3nt: TGTGCCAGCAGAAATGACAGGGCTTCGAACACTGAAGCTTTCTTT
CDR3aa: CASRNDRASNTEAFF

j_gene: TRBJ2-1
d_gene: -
v_gene: TRBV5-1
abundance: -
len: 14
CDR3nt: TGCGCCAGCAGCTCCGATCCTCCCAGGAATGAGCAGTTCTTC
CDR3aa: CASSSDPPRNEQFF

j_gene: TRBJ1-3
d_gene: TRBD1
v_gene: TRBV7-8
abundance: -
len: 16
CDR3nt: TGTGCCAGCAGCCAAGGACAGGCGGAATTGGGAAACACCATATATTTT
CDR3aa: CASSQGQAELGNTIYF

j_gene: TRBJ1-2
d_gene: TRBD1
v_gene: TRBV6-6
abundance: -
len: 15
CDR3nt: TGTGCCAGCAGTCCGACGGACAGGAATAGTCATGGCTACACCTTC
CDR3aa: CASSPTDRNSHGYTF

j_gene: TRBJ1-2
d_gene: -
v_gene: TRBV15
abundance: -
len: 15
CDR3nt: TGTGCCACCAGGGGGGGGCTGGGCGCGAACTATGGCTACACCTTC
CDR3aa: CATRGGLGANYGYTF

j_gene: TRBJ1-1
d_gene: -
v_gene: TRBV15
abundance: -
len: 15
CDR3nt: TGTGCCACTACCCCGGCTAGGGGTTGGAACACTGAAGCTTTCTTT
CDR3aa: CATTPARGWNTEAFF

j_gene: TRBJ2-3
d_gene: TRBD2
v_gene: TRBV7-2
abundance: -
len: 14
CDR3nt: TGTGCCAGCAGCCCGATAGCGGGAGAAGATACGCAGTATTTT
CDR3aa: CASSPIAGEDTQYF